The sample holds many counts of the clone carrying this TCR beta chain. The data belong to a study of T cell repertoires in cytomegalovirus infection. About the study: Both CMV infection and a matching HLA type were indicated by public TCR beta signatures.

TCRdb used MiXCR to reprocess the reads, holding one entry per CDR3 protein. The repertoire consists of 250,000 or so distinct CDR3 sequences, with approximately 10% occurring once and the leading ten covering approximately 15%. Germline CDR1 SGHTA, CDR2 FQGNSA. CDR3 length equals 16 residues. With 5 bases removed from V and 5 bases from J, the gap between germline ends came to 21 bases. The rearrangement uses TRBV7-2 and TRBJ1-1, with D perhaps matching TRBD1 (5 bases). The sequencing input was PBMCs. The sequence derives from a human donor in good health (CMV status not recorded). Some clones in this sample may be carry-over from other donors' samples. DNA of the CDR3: TGTGCCAGCAGCGGTTCGTCGGGGTGGGGGGGGACTGAAGCTTTCTTT. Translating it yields CASSGSSGWGGTEAFF.